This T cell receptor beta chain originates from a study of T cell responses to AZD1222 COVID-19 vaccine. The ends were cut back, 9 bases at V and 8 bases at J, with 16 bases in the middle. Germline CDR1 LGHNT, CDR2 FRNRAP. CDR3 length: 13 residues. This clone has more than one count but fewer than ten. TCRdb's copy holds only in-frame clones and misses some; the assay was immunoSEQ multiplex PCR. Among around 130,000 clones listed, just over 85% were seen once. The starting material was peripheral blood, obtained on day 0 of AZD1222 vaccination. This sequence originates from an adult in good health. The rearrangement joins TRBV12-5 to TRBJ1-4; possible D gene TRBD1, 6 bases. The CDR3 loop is CASGGRGLEKLFF. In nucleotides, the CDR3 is TGTGCTAGCGGGGGGCGGGGTTTGGAAAAACTGTTTTTT.